This T cell receptor beta chain emerged from a study of shared clonotypes between healthy human individuals. Across the study: Plates per donor: three CD4 naive, three CD4 memory, two CD8 naive, one CD8 memory. Study-level findings and limits: Memory subsets generally showed lower estimated richness than naive subsets. Investigators collected only blood, and repertoires in tissues likely differ. The rarefaction results pointed to incomplete sorted-subset sequencing despite large depth.

Remarks on this clone: Antigen: not known.

The length of the CDR3 is 17 residues. Germline CDR1 is SGHRS and CDR2 is YFSETQ. Trimming pared 0 bases from V and 0 bases from J, leaving 12 bases between. The method was immunoSEQ multiplex PCR; TCRdb's version includes in-frame clones alone and lacks a portion of them. The table records approximately 2,300,000 clones, less than 95% of them present only once. The specimen was naive CD4+ T cells from PBMCs. Described subset: CD45RA+ positively selected. The chain carries TRBV5-1 and TRBJ1-4, with D hard to call. The TCR sequence derives from a man aged 18 to 29 in good health. Some clones in this sample may be carry-over from other donors' samples. Here the CDR3 DNA reads TGCGCCAGCAGCTTGGGCGGGTTGGATGCAACTAATGAAAAACTGTTTTTT. This sequence encodes CASSLGGLDATNEKLFF.